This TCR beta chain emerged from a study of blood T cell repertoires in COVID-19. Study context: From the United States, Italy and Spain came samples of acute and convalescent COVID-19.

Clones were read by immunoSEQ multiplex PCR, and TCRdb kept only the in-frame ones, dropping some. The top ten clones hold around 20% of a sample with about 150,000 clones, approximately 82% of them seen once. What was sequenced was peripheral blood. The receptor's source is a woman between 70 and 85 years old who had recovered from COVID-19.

The DNA of the CDR3 is TGCGCCAGCAGCTACCTAACCGGGACAGGGGCCTACAATGAGCAGTTCTTC. Its protein is CASSYLTGTGAYNEQFF. The chain links TRBV5-1 to TRBJ2-1; TRBD1 matches at 10 bases. J gave up 2 bases and V 3 bases, and 8 bases lay outside the gene matches. Germline CDR1 and CDR2: SGHRS and YFSETQ. This CDR3 is 17 amino acids long.